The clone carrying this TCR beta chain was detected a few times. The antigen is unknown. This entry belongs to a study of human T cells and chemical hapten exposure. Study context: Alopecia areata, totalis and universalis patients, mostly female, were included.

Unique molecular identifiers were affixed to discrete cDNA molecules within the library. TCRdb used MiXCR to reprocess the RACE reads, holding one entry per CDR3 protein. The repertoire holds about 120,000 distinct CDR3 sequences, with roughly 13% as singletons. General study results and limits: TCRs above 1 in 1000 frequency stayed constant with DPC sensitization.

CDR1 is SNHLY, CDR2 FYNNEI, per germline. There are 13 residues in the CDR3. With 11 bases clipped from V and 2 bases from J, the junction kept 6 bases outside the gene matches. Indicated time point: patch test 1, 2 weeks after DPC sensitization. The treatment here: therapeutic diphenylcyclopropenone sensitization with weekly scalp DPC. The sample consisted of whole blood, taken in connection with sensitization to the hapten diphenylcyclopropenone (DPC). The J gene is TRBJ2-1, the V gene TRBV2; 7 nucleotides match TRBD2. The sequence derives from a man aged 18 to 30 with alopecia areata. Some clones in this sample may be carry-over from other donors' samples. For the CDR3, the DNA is TGTGCCGGCTGGGGAGGGGCCTACAATGAGCAGTTCTTC. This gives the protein CAGWGGAYNEQFF.